This section outlines one T cell receptor beta chain sequence together with its context. The CDR3 has 14 amino acids. Germline lookup yields CDR1 SGHRS and CDR2 YFSETQ. J was trimmed by 5 bases and V by 2 bases; bases with no gene match: 4. The sample comes from a study of control samples from healthy donors and cancer patients. This table comes from immunoSEQ multiplex PCR, and its TCRdb copy is limited to in-frame clones, with some not included. The listing contains under 200,000 clones. Sequences were obtained from blood. This chain links TRBV5-1 with TRBJ2-5; 9 bases agree with TRBD2. This TCR was recovered from a woman under 40 in good health. CDR3: CASSFFTSGETQYF. The CDR3 DNA reads as TGCGCCAGCAGCTTTTTTACTAGCGGGGAGACCCAGTACTTC.